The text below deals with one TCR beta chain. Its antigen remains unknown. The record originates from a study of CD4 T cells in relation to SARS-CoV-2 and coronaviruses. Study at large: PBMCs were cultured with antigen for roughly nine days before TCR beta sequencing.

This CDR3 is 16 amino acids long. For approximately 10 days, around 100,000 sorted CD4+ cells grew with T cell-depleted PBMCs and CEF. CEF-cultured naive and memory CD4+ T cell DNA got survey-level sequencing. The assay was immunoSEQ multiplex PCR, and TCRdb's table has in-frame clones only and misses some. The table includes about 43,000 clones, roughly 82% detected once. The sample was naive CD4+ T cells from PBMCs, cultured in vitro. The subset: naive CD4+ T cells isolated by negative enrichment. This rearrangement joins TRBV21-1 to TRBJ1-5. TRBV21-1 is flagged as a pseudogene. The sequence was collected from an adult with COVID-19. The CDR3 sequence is CASSKAGGSGNQPQHF. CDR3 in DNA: TGTGCCAGCAGCAAAGCGGGGGGGAGCGGCAATCAGCCCCAGCATTTT.